The 10 T cell receptor beta chains in this list originate from one sample, sequenced in a study of human T cells and chemical hapten exposure. MiXCR, applied by TCRdb to the RACE reads, yields one record per CDR3 protein. The data show about 160,000 distinct CDR3 sequences, with around a quarter seen just once and 2.1% held by the top ten. Specified time point: patch test 3, about 24 weeks after DPC sensitization. As for treatment: therapeutic diphenylcyclopropenone sensitization with weekly scalp DPC. The source material was whole blood, sampled in connection with sensitization to the hapten diphenylcyclopropenone (DPC). These receptor sequences come from a young woman with alopecia areata. Some clones in this sample may be carry-over from other donors' samples.

The chain combines TRBV27 with TRBJ1-2; possibly TRBD1 for D (5 bases). V was pared by 0 bases and J by 5 bases, with 10 bases between. CDR3 length: 14 residues. Germline V gene lookup returns CDR1 MNHEY and CDR2 SMNVEV (reference sequence). CDR3 sequence: CASSLSRAAYGYTF. CDR3 DNA: TGTGCCAGCAGTTTATCCAGGGCCGCATATGGCTACACCTTC.

The V gene is TRBV7-6, the J gene TRBJ2-1, with 13 nucleotides matching TRBD2. The germline V gene encodes CDR1 SGHVS and CDR2 FNYEAQ. V trimming: 0 bases; J trimming: 13 bases; junction bases outside the gene matches: 0. The CDR3 runs 13 residues. CDR3 DNA sequence: TGTGCCAGCAGCTTAGCGGGACTAGCGGGACAGTTCTTC. This codes for CASSLAGLAGQFF.

This clonotype turned up a few times. The V and J genes are TRBV3-1 and TRBJ1-6, with D perhaps matching TRBD1 (5 bases). The germline gives CDR1 LGHDT, CDR2 YNNKEL (reference sequence). CDR3 length equals 14 residues. The V end lost 5 bases, the J end lost 3 bases, and 8 bases lay between the germline ends. Here the CDR3 reads CASSSGLYNSPLHF. The CDR3 DNA is TGTGCCAGCAGCTCGGGACTCTATAATTCACCCCTCCACTTT.

The chain uses TRBV6-1 and TRBJ2-7, with 7 bases lining up with TRBD1. Unmatched junction bases numbered 4, after V lost 7 bases and J lost 4 bases. The CDR3 covers 12 residues. The germline CDR1 and CDR2 sequences are MNHNS and SASEGT. The DNA for the CDR3 is TGTGCCAGCAACCCACAGGGGTACGAGCAGTACTTC. It codes for CASNPQGYEQYF.

The chain employs TRBV9 and TRBJ2-3; D is unresolved. The germline V gene encodes CDR1 SGDLS and CDR2 YYNGEE. The CDR3 has 11 residues. V lost 6 bases and J 4 bases, leaving 6 bases between the germline ends. CDR3 nucleotides: TGTGCCAGCACCCCACCAGATACGCAGTATTTT. Its protein is CASTPPDTQYF.

The V and J genes are TRBV7-3 and TRBJ2-1; D possibly corresponds to TRBD2 (5 bases). The germline V and J ends were trimmed by 0 bases and 8 bases, with 14 bases remaining between them. This CDR3 contains 15 residues. Germline CDR1 is SGHTA and CDR2 is FQGTGA. The CDR3 DNA reads as TGTGCCAGCAGCTTAACCCAAACTAGGTCTGATGAGCAGTTCTTC. Encoded protein: CASSLTQTRSDEQFF.

This clonotype was detected only a few times. The J gene is TRBJ1-5, the V gene TRBV20-1, with D possibly matching TRBD1 (5 bases). The CDR3 runs to 16 residues. Trimming cost V 3 bases and J 1 base, with 16 bases left between them. Germline V gene lookup returns CDR1 DFQATT and CDR2 SNEGSKA (reference sequence). This CDR3 reads CSASRSVRGSNQPQHF. CDR3 nucleotide sequence: TGCAGTGCTAGCCGCAGTGTTAGGGGAAGCAATCAGCCCCAGCATTTT.

This clonotype has just one count. This rearrangement joins TRBV20-1 to TRBJ1-2; 7 bases match TRBD1. This CDR3 contains 16 residues. V shed 0 bases and J 1 base; nucleotides not matched to a gene: 8. Looked up from germline, CDR1 is DFQATT and CDR2 is SNEGSKA (reference sequence). The CDR3 protein is CSARDRDRDLNYGYTF. The CDR3 region has the DNA TGCAGTGCTAGAGATAGGGACAGAGATCTTAACTATGGCTACACCTTC.

The chain joins TRBV4-2 to TRBJ2-7; a possible D gene is TRBD2 (5 bases). The germline V gene encodes CDR1 LGHNA and CDR2 YNFKEQ. The CDR3 extends over 14 amino acids. Trimming took 1 base from V and 3 from J, leaving 10 bases between them. The CDR3 sequence is CASSQAPGNYEQYF. CDR3 nucleotide sequence: TGTGCCAGCAGCCAAGCTCCGGGGAACTACGAGCAGTACTTC.

This clonotype was picked up a small number of times. The chain uses TRBV10-3 and TRBJ2-1; D possibly corresponds to TRBD1 (5 bases). The CDR3 runs to 11 residues. Trimming pared 4 bases from V and 8 bases from J, leaving 6 bases between. Per germline, CDR1 ENHRY and CDR2 SYGVKD. The chain's CDR3 is CAISGGYEQFF. The CDR3 DNA reads TGTGCCATCAGTGGGGGCTATGAGCAGTTCTTC.